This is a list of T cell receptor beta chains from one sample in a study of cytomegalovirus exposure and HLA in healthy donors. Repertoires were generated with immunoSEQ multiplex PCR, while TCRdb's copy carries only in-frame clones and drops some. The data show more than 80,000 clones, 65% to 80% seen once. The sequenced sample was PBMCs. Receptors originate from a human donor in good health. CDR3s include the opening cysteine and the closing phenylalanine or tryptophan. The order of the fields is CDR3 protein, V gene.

cdr3_aa: CASSSRRRTTNEKLFF
v_call: TRBV5-8

cdr3_aa: CASSQDRAYEQYF
v_call: TRBV21-1

cdr3_aa: CASSLGSGYNTEAFF
v_call: TRBV7-8

cdr3_aa: CASSQAGLLILPNTDTQYF
v_call: TRBV14

cdr3_aa: CASSGARITDTQYF
v_call: TRBV9

cdr3_aa: CSVITFSGADTQYF
v_call: TRBV29-1

cdr3_aa: CASKKRTESEKLFF
v_call: TRBV19

cdr3_aa: CASSNLQGRNGYTF
v_call: TRBV11-2

cdr3_aa: CASSQDRISYEQYF
v_call: TRBV6-1

cdr3_aa: CASSLGLADEQFF
v_call: TRBV7-7

cdr3_aa: CASSPDRRTEAFF
v_call: TRBV7-6

cdr3_aa: CATSGIQGDYGYTF
v_call: TRBV15

cdr3_aa: CASSSFGAGVGGEQYF
v_call: TRBV5-6

cdr3_aa: CASSGLRGSYGYTF
v_call: TRBV2

cdr3_aa: CASSGVHQTSTDTQYF
v_call: TRBV9

cdr3_aa: CASSPSSGGAINEQFF
v_call: TRBV18

cdr3_aa: CASSSRAGPPGGNEQFF
v_call: TRBV7-9

cdr3_aa: CASSPLQSTDTQYF
v_call: TRBV6-5

cdr3_aa: CASSSQSLLRSTDTQYF
v_call: TRBV5-1

cdr3_aa: CASSSRAGNTEAFF
v_call: TRBV5-1

cdr3_aa: CASSVVSAGELFF
v_call: TRBV9

cdr3_aa: CASSIAGGGGYEQYF
v_call: TRBV19

cdr3_aa: CASSLGATGGSPLHF
v_call: TRBV5-6

cdr3_aa: CASSPPDRKADTQYF
v_call: TRBV7-2

cdr3_aa: CASSISNYREGDTEAFF
v_call: TRBV19

cdr3_aa: CASSVEGLTTDTQYF
v_call: TRBV2

cdr3_aa: CAWSEQSNQPQHF
v_call: TRBV30

cdr3_aa: CASSRGLVPGNTIYF
v_call: TRBV6-5

cdr3_aa: CASSLEVTGAYEQYF
v_call: TRBV5-1

cdr3_aa: CASSLGSRTEAFF
v_call: TRBV6-6

cdr3_aa: CASSQAVGEQFF
v_call: TRBV4-2